Described below is a single T cell receptor beta chain sequence and its context. This sample was taken from a study of blood T cell repertoires in COVID-19. The wider study: Samples came from the United States, Italy and Spain, spanning acute and convalescent COVID-19. Sources were T cells, B-cell-depleted T cells, or PBMCs; the material itself was cDNA or gDNA.

In the authors' workflow: Reference gene primers were amplified, and this amplification served to estimate nucleated cell counts. Sequencing was performed with immunoSEQ multiplex PCR; in TCRdb, only in-frame clones are kept and a portion is missing. Clone size and V and J calls were adopted from that table, with D and trimming inferred from the DNA. The repertoire consists of fewer than 35,000 clones, with approximately 85% occurring once and the leading ten covering under 7.5%. The specimen was peripheral blood. This receptor was identified in a man aged 60 to 69 with active COVID-19.

As DNA, the CDR3 is TGTGCCAGCAGCTTGATAGCGGGAGGGCCGGGTGACATTCAGTACTTC. This encodes CASSLIAGGPGDIQYF. The V call is TRBV28, the J call TRBJ2-4; TRBD2 matches at 11 bases. The V and J ends lost 6 bases and 8 bases, in that order; junction bases with no gene match: 12. The CDR3 has 16 amino acids. Germline V gene lookup returns CDR1 MDHEN and CDR2 SYDVKM.